The rows below give T cell receptor beta chains drawn from one sample of a study of cytomegalovirus exposure and HLA in healthy donors. Measured with immunoSEQ multiplex PCR; TCRdb has only the in-frame clones, and not every one. Of 40,000 or so clones listed, around 77% are singletons. The sequencing input was PBMCs. The receptors originated from a woman aged 25 to 39 in good health and CMV-seropositive. CDR3s include the opening cysteine and the closing phenylalanine or tryptophan. A D gene is named only where the DNA matches it firmly. Rows give clone size only sometimes, using once, few, many, or a class for an expanded clone.

>22|TRBV18|NA|NA|TRBJ2-2
CASSPPVADILAGRVGTGELFF
TGTGCCAGCTCACCACCGGTCGCGGACATCCTGGCGGGAAGGGTCGGTACCGGGGAGCTGTTTTTT
>18|TRBV19|TRBD1|NA|TRBJ2-3
CASSRGQGESGFLGKQYF
TGTGCCAGTAGTAGGGGACAGGGAGAGAGCGGGTTCCTAGGGAAGCAGTATTTT
>15|TRBV6-4|TRBD1|NA|TRBJ1-4
CASRRTGGANEKLFF
TGTGCCAGCAGACGGACAGGGGGAGCGAATGAAAAACTGTTTTTT
>16|TRBV6-5|TRBD1|NA|TRBJ2-3
CASSYGTGEGSDTQYF
TGTGCCAGCAGTTACGGGACAGGGGAGGGTTCAGATACGCAGTATTTT
>12|TRBV28|NA|NA|TRBJ2-3
CASTGSTDTQYF
TGTGCCAGCACAGGGAGCACAGATACGCAGTATTTT
>16|TRBV19|TRBD1|NA|TRBJ1-1
CASSSGQSFMNTEAFF
TGTGCCAGTAGTTCGGGACAGTCTTTCATGAACACTGAAGCTTTCTTT
>17|TRBV4-1|TRBD2|NA|TRBJ2-6
CASSPPGGPSGANVLTF
TGCGCCAGCAGCCCCCCGGGAGGGCCATCTGGGGCCAACGTCCTGACTTTC
>15|TRBV7-2|NA|once|TRBJ2-3
CASSPGQGRTDTQYF
TGTGCCAGCAGCCCCGGGCAGGGGAGAACAGATACGCAGTATTTT
>14|TRBV7-2|TRBD1|NA|TRBJ2-5
CASRLGQKQETQYF
TGTGCCAGCAGATTGGGACAGAAACAAGAGACCCAGTACTTC
>13|TRBV28|NA|NA|TRBJ1-5
CASSSYSNQPQHF
TGTGCCAGCAGTTCTTATAGCAATCAGCCCCAGCATTTT
>17|TRBV30|NA|NA|TRBJ1-1
CAWSVTASRFRNTEAFF
TGTGCCTGGAGTGTGACAGCCTCCCGGTTCCGGAACACTGAAGCTTTCTTT
>15|TRBV6-5|TRBD1|NA|TRBJ1-1
CASSYPGTGSTEAFF
TGTGCCAGCAGTTACCCGGGGACAGGGAGCACTGAAGCTTTCTTT
>13|TRBV5-4|NA|NA|TRBJ1-1
CASSLGGRVEAFF
TGTGCCAGCAGCTTGGGGGGCAGGGTGGAAGCTTTCTTT
>16|TRBV15|NA|NA|TRBJ1-1
CATSRDVTGFRSEAFF
TGTGCCACCAGCAGAGACGTTACAGGGTTTAGGTCTGAAGCTTTCTTT
>15|TRBV9|TRBD2|NA|TRBJ2-1
CASSVAGGLSNEQFF
TGTGCCAGCAGCGTAGCGGGGGGGCTATCTAATGAGCAGTTCTTC
>15|TRBV5-4|TRBD1|NA|TRBJ1-1
CASSNPGQGATEAFF
TGTGCCAGCAGCAACCCGGGACAGGGGGCTACTGAAGCTTTCTTT
>10|TRBV20-1|NA|few|TRBJ1-1
CSANGQKAFF
TGCAGTGCGAACGGACAGAAAGCTTTCTTT
>18|TRBV7-9|NA|NA|TRBJ2-3
CASSLARTLARGTDTQYF
TGTGCCAGCAGCTTAGCCCGGACACTAGCAAGGGGAACAGATACGCAGTATTTT
>13|TRBV30|NA|NA|TRBJ2-7
CAWKGLSPYEQYF
TGTGCCTGGAAAGGACTGTCCCCCTACGAGCAGTACTTC
>15|TRBV28|NA|NA|TRBJ2-6
CASSRSYSGANVLTF
TGTGCCAGCAGTCGGAGCTACTCTGGGGCCAACGTCCTGACTTTC
>15|TRBV4-2|NA|NA|TRBJ2-7
CASSKRPGLSYEQYF
TGTGCCAGCAGCAAAAGACCAGGGCTAAGCTACGAGCAGTACTTC
>13|TRBV9|NA|NA|TRBJ1-1
CASSVDGGTEAFF
TGTGCCAGCAGCGTAGACGGGGGCACTGAAGCTTTCTTT
>17|TRBV28|TRBD1|few|TRBJ2-3
CASSLSEDRRSTDTQYF
TGTGCCAGCAGTTTATCCGAGGACAGGAGAAGCACAGATACGCAGTATTTT
>18|TRBV9|NA|NA|TRBJ2-6
CASSTSGTQASGANVLTF
TGTGCCAGCAGCACAAGCGGCACCCAAGCGTCTGGGGCCAACGTCCTGACTTTC
>15|TRBV7-3|TRBD2|NA|TRBJ2-1
CASSRTSGPYNEQFF
TGTGCCAGCAGCCGGACTAGCGGACCTTACAATGAGCAGTTCTTC
>13|TRBV28|NA|NA|TRBJ1-1
CASSFPGVTEAFF
TGTGCCAGCAGTTTCCCAGGGGTGACTGAAGCTTTCTTT
>15|TRBV6-4|TRBD2|few|TRBJ2-3
CASSRTSGSTDTQYF
TGTGCCAGCAGTCGGACTAGCGGGAGCACAGATACGCAGTATTTT
>14|TRBV2|NA|few|TRBJ1-3
CASSDFSSGNTIYF
TGTGCCAGCAGTGATTTTAGCTCTGGAAACACCATATATTTT
>14|TRBV5-1|TRBD2|once|TRBJ2-1
CASSLALAGYEQFF
TGCGCCAGCAGCTTGGCTCTAGCGGGTTACGAGCAGTTCTTC
>14|TRBV4-2|TRBD1|NA|TRBJ1-1
CASSQTGPNTEAFF
TGTGCCAGCAGCCAGACAGGGCCTAACACTGAAGCTTTCTTT
>13|TRBV5-1|NA|NA|TRBJ2-1
CASSFPDTGPQFF
TGCGCCAGCAGCTTTCCGGACACTGGCCCGCAGTTCTTC
>11|TRBV4-1|TRBD2|NA|TRBJ2-7
CASSRGGEQYF
TGCGCCAGCAGCCGGGGGGGGGAGCAGTACTTC
>15|TRBV9|NA|NA|TRBJ2-1
CASSVQGVSYNEQFF
TGTGCCAGCAGCGTGCAGGGTGTCTCCTACAATGAGCAGTTCTTC
>14|TRBV10-2|NA|NA|TRBJ1-1
CASTQRRQNTEAFF
TGCGCCAGCACCCAGAGGCGGCAGAACACTGAAGCTTTCTTT
>16|TRBV27|TRBD1|NA|TRBJ1-3
CASSSRTGGTGNTIYF
TGTGCCAGCAGTTCTCGGACAGGGGGCACTGGAAACACCATATATTTT
>16|TRBV5-1|TRBD2|NA|TRBJ2-2
CASSPGASGRAGELFF
TGCGCCAGCAGCCCTGGGGCTAGCGGGAGGGCCGGGGAGCTGTTTTTT
>13|TRBV7-8|TRBD1|once|TRBJ1-1
CASSLEGGGGAFF
TGTGCCAGCAGCTTAGAAGGGGGCGGGGGGGCCTTCTTT
>13|TRBV7-2|NA|once|TRBJ2-1
CASRISIWQKQFF
TGTGCCAGCAGAATTTCGATCTGGCAAAAGCAGTTCTTC
>13|TRBV7-2|NA|NA|TRBJ2-2
CASSLVVRGELFF
TGTGCCAGCAGCTTAGTAGTGCGGGGGGAGCTGTTTTTT
>14|TRBV27|NA|NA|TRBJ2-7
CASSLAPLNWEQYF
TGTGCCAGCAGCCTCGCGCCCCTCAATTGGGAGCAGTACTTC
>14|TRBV28|NA|NA|TRBJ2-2
CATRHPLNTGELFF
TGTGCCACCCGACATCCTCTGAACACCGGGGAGCTGTTTTTT
>17|TRBV5-4|TRBD2|NA|TRBJ2-5
CASSLKVRVAGAETQYF
TGTGCCAGCAGCTTGAAAGTCAGGGTAGCGGGGGCTGAGACCCAGTACTTC
>17|TRBV5-1|TRBD1|once|TRBJ2-2
CASSPPGTVYNTGELFF
TGCGCCAGCAGCCCGCCCGGGACAGTTTATAACACCGGGGAGCTGTTTTTT
>14|TRBV30|TRBD2|NA|TRBJ2-3
CAWSASGSGDTQYF
TGTGCCTGGAGTGCTAGCGGGAGTGGAGATACGCAGTATTTT
>11|TRBV30|NA|NA|TRBJ1-2
CAWTGASGYTF
TGTGCCTGGACAGGGGCTTCTGGCTACACCTTC
>16|TRBV5-1|TRBD2|NA|TRBJ2-1
CASSPSPSGVYNEQFF
TGCGCCAGCAGCCCGTCCCCTAGCGGGGTTTACAATGAGCAGTTCTTC
>12|TRBV6-6|TRBD1|NA|TRBJ1-1
CASSSGGTEAFF
TGTGCCAGCAGTTCAGGGGGCACTGAAGCTTTCTTT
>16|TRBV6-6|TRBD2|few|TRBJ2-2
CASSGTGTSSSGELFF
TGTGCCAGCAGTGGCACCGGGACTAGCAGTTCCGGGGAGCTGTTTTTT
>12|TRBV14|NA|once|TRBJ1-1
CASSLMNTEAFF
TGTGCCAGCAGCCTTATGAACACTGAAGCTTTCTTT
>15|TRBV28|NA|NA|TRBJ1-5
CASSFPLGNSGGSHF
TGTGCCAGCAGTTTCCCTTTGGGGAACTCCGGGGGATCGCATTTT
>14|TRBV5-4|NA|NA|TRBJ2-3
CASSLVGSLDTQYF
TGTGCCAGCAGCTTGGTCGGGTCGTTAGATACGCAGTATTTT
>14|TRBV28|TRBD1|large|TRBJ2-5
CASSFGQGRETQYF
TGTGCCAGCAGTTTCGGACAGGGGCGAGAGACCCAGTACTTC
>15|TRBV19|NA|NA|TRBJ2-7
CASSRSGVRSYEQYF
TGTGCCAGTAGTCGATCAGGGGTTCGGTCCTACGAGCAGTACTTC
>13|TRBV29-1|NA|NA|TRBJ1-1
CSATGGPATEAFF
TGCAGCGCCACGGGGGGGCCCGCCACTGAAGCTTTCTTT
>16|TRBV18|NA|NA|TRBJ1-3
CASSQTSLTGGNTIYF
TGTGCCAGCTCACAAACGAGCCTAACAGGGGGAAACACCATATATTTT
>13|TRBV6-5|TRBD2|NA|TRBJ2-5
CASNLAGQETQYF
TGTGCCAGCAACTTAGCGGGACAAGAGACCCAGTACTTC
>14|TRBV10-2|NA|NA|TRBJ2-7
CASSAGKSSYEQYF
TGCGCCAGCAGTGCGGGGAAAAGCTCCTACGAGCAGTACTTC
>17|TRBV27|TRBD2|NA|TRBJ2-1
CASSPQEGLAGGGEQFF
TGTGCCAGCAGTCCCCAAGAGGGACTAGCGGGAGGCGGTGAGCAGTTCTTC